Reported below is one T cell receptor beta chain. Each participant's cohort was designated according to participant-reported clinical history. Before being deemed recovered, Cohort 3 donors had two negative PCRs, clearance, or symptom resolution. This record comes from a study of blood T cell repertoires in COVID-19. Study-level information: The analysed material was cDNA or gDNA that came from T cells, B-cell-depleted T cells, or PBMCs.

In the source study's methods: By means of reference gene primer amplification, nucleated cell counts were estimated. This table comes from immunoSEQ multiplex PCR, and its TCRdb copy is limited to in-frame clones, with some not included. Clone size and V and J calls were adopted from that table, with D and trimming inferred from the DNA. The table has fewer than 400,000 clones, approximately 90% seen once. Germline CDR1 and CDR2: SGHNT and YENEEA. Trimming shortened V by 3 bases and J by 14 bases, and 19 bases separated the two germline ends. The CDR3 consists of 13 residues. The rearrangement links TRBV11-3 to TRBJ1-2; the D gene is possibly TRBD1 (5 bases). The TCR originated in a young woman who had recovered from COVID-19. Sample: PBMCs or T cells enriched from blood (not recorded which). CDR3 residues: CASSFSREGIATF. The CDR3 coding sequence is TGTGCCAGCAGCTTTTCCCGGGAGGGGATCGCAACCTTC.